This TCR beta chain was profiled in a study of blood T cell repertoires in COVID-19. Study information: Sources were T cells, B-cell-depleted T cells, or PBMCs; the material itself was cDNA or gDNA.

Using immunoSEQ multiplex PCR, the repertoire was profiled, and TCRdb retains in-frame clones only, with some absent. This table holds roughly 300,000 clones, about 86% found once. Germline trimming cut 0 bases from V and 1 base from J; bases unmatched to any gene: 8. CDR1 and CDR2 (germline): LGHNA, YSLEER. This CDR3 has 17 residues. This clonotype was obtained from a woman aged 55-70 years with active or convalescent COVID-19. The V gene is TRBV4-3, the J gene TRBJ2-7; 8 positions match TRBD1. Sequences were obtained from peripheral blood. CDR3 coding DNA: TGCGCCAGCAGCCAAGACAGGAGGACAGGGCGGTCCTACGAGCAGTACTTC. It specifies CASSQDRRTGRSYEQYF.